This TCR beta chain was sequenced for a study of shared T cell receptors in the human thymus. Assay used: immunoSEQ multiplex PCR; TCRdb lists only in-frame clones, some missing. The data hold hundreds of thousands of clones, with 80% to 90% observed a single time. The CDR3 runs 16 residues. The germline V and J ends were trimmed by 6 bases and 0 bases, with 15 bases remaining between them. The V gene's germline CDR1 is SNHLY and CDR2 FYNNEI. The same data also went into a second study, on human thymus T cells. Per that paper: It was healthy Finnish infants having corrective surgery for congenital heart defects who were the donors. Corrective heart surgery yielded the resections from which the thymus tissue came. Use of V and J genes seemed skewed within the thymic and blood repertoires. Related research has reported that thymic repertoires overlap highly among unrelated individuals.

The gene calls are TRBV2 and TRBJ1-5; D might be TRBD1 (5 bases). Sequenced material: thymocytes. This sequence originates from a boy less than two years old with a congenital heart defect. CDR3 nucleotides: TGTGCCAGCAGGAAGACAGTCGCGGATAGCAATCAGCCCCAGCATTTT. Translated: CASRKTVADSNQPQHF.